These T cell receptor beta chains were read from a single sample in a study of blood T cell repertoires in COVID-19. The assay was immunoSEQ multiplex PCR, and TCRdb's table has in-frame clones only and misses some. The data contain 150,000 or so clones, approximately 90% of them singletons. Sequenced: peripheral blood. All receptors derive from a man aged 55 to 70 with active or convalescent COVID-19. Each CDR3 is given with its conserved first and last residue. The order of the fields is D gene, V gene, clone size, J gene, CDR3 protein, CDR3 DNA. D genes are given only for firm matches. Some rows mark clone size as missing; the rest say once, few, many or name a class of expanded clone.

d_call: NA
v_call: TRBV19
clone_size: NA
j_call: TRBJ1-2
cdr3_aa: CASSDDRRYGYTF
cdr3_nt: TGTGCCAGTAGCGACGACAGGCGCTATGGCTACACCTTC

d_call: TRBD2
v_call: TRBV30
clone_size: NA
j_call: TRBJ2-7
cdr3_aa: CAWSPGLAGPYEQYF
cdr3_nt: TGTGCCTGGAGCCCGGGACTAGCGGGACCCTACGAGCAGTACTTC

d_call: NA
v_call: TRBV10-3
clone_size: NA
j_call: TRBJ2-3
cdr3_aa: CAISESAGRNPRPDTQYF
cdr3_nt: TGTGCCATCAGTGAGTCGGCGGGGAGGAACCCCCGCCCAGATACGCAGTATTTT

d_call: TRBD1
v_call: TRBV3-1/TRBV3-2
clone_size: few
j_call: TRBJ2-7
cdr3_aa: CASSLSTGATSYEQYF
cdr3_nt: TGTGCCAGCAGCCTATCGACAGGGGCCACCTCCTACGAGCAGTACTTC

d_call: NA
v_call: TRBV6-5
clone_size: NA
j_call: TRBJ1-5
cdr3_aa: CASSLPQAGGQPQHF
cdr3_nt: TGTGCCAGCAGTCTCCCCCAGGCGGGGGGACAGCCCCAGCATTTT

d_call: NA
v_call: TRBV6-2/TRBV6-3
clone_size: NA
j_call: TRBJ2-5
cdr3_aa: CASSTSPWETQYF
cdr3_nt: TGTGCCAGCAGTACTAGTCCATGGGAGACCCAGTACTTC

d_call: NA
v_call: TRBV30
clone_size: NA
j_call: TRBJ2-3
cdr3_aa: CAVSSTDTQYF
cdr3_nt: TGTGCCGTATCTAGCACAGATACGCAGTATTTT

d_call: TRBD2
v_call: TRBV28
clone_size: NA
j_call: TRBJ2-7
cdr3_aa: CASKGGAEQYF
cdr3_nt: TGTGCCAGTAAGGGAGGGGCCGAGCAGTACTTC

d_call: NA
v_call: TRBV3-1/TRBV3-2
clone_size: NA
j_call: TRBJ1-2
cdr3_aa: CASSPIANYGYTF
cdr3_nt: TGTGCCAGCAGCCCTATAGCTAACTATGGCTACACCTTC

d_call: NA
v_call: TRBV2
clone_size: once
j_call: TRBJ2-4
cdr3_aa: CASRPREAKNIQYF
cdr3_nt: TGTGCCAGCAGGCCGAGGGAGGCCAAAAACATTCAGTACTTC

d_call: NA
v_call: TRBV7-3
clone_size: NA
j_call: TRBJ2-5
cdr3_aa: CASSFLGGGQETQYF
cdr3_nt: TGTGCCAGCAGCTTCTTAGGGGGTGGTCAGGAGACCCAGTACTTC

d_call: NA
v_call: TRBV18
clone_size: NA
j_call: TRBJ2-2
cdr3_aa: CASSDLSGELFF
cdr3_nt: TGTGCCAGCTCGGACTTATCCGGGGAGCTGTTTTTT

d_call: TRBD2
v_call: TRBV7-2
clone_size: NA
j_call: TRBJ2-3
cdr3_aa: CASSSLPIIAGGTDTQYF
cdr3_nt: TGTGCCAGCAGCTCCCTCCCCATCATAGCGGGGGGGACAGATACGCAGTATTTT

d_call: TRBD2
v_call: TRBV29-1
clone_size: NA
j_call: TRBJ2-1
cdr3_aa: CSVANAGVSSYNEQFF
cdr3_nt: TGCAGCGTTGCCAACGCGGGAGTAAGCTCCTACAATGAGCAGTTCTTC

d_call: NA
v_call: TRBV9
clone_size: NA
j_call: TRBJ1-6
cdr3_aa: CASSVGAGALHF
cdr3_nt: TGTGCCAGCAGCGTAGGAGCGGGGGCCCTCCACTTT

d_call: NA
v_call: TRBV18
clone_size: NA
j_call: TRBJ1-3
cdr3_aa: CASSPVGEAYSGNTIYF
cdr3_nt: TGTGCCAGCTCACCTGTTGGGGAGGCTTACTCTGGAAACACCATATATTTT

d_call: TRBD1
v_call: TRBV3-1/TRBV3-2
clone_size: NA
j_call: TRBJ1-2
cdr3_aa: CASSQDHRGDGYTF
cdr3_nt: TGTGCCAGCAGCCAAGATCACAGGGGAGACGGCTACACCTTC

d_call: TRBD1
v_call: TRBV5-1
clone_size: once
j_call: TRBJ1-6
cdr3_aa: CASSHTGAPDSPLHF
cdr3_nt: TGCGCCAGCAGCCACACAGGGGCTCCGGATTCACCCCTCCACTTT

d_call: TRBD1
v_call: TRBV19
clone_size: NA
j_call: TRBJ1-3
cdr3_aa: CASSIGQGVGNTIYF
cdr3_nt: TGTGCCAGTAGTATTGGCCAGGGGGTTGGAAACACCATATATTTT